This TCR beta chain was recorded in a study of blood T cells in healthy people across ages. Trimming shortened V by 1 base and J by 3 bases, and 10 bases separated the two germline ends. Germline values: CDR1 LGHNA, CDR2 YSLEER. There are 16 residues in the CDR3. Of note for this clonotype: Its antigen is unknown.

Findings of the study overall: Unsorted PBMCs ruled out conclusive naive versus antigen-experienced comparison.

Primed by a sample-barcoded 5' primer and a J-beta primer mix, a second PCR proceeded for 7 to 11 cycles. TCRdb analysed the 5' RACE reads with MiXCR anew, one entry per CDR3 protein. The sample has around 800,000 distinct CDR3 sequences; less than 60% are singletons. The TCR sequence derives from an elderly man in good health. The chain recombines TRBV4-3 with TRBJ1-6, with D unclear. The source material was blood. This chain's CDR3 is CASSQGAGDYNSPLHF. The CDR3 nucleotides are TGCGCCAGCAGCCAAGGGGCGGGCGACTATAATTCACCCCTCCACTTT.